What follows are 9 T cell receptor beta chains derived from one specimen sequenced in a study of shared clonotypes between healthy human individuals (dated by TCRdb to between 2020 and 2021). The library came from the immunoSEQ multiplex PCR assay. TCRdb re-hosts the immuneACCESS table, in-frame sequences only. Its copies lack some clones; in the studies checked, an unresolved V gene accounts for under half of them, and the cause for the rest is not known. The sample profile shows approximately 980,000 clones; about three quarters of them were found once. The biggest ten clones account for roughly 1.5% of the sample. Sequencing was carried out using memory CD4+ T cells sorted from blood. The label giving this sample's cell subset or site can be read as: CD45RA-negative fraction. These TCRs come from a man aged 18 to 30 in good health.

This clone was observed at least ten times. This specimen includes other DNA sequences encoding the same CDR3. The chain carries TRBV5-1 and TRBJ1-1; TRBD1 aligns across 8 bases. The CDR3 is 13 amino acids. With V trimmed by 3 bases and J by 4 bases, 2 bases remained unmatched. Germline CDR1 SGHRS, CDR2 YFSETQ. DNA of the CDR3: TGCGCCAGCAGCTCAACAGGGGGCACTGAAGCTTTCTTT. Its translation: CASSSTGGTEAFF.

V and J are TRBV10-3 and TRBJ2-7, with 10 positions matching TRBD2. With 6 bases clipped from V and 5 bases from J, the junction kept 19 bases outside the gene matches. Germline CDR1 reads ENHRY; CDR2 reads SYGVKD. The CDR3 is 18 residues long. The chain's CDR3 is CAISQPRLAGVLSHEQYF. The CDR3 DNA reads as TGTGCCATCAGCCAACCCCGGCTAGCGGGAGTATTGAGCCACGAGCAGTACTTC.

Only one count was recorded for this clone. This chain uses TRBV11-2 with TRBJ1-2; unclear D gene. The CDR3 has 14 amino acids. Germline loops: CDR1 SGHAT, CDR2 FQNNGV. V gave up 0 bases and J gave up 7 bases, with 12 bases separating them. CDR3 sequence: CASSLEGIRSGYTF. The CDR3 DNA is TGTGCCAGCAGCTTAGAAGGGATCCGAAGTGGCTACACCTTC. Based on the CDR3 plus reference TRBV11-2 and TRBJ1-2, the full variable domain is EAGVAQSPRYKIIEKRQSVAFWCNPISGHATLYWYQQILGQGPKLLIQFQNNGVVDDSQLPKDRFSAERLKGVDSTLKIQPAKLEDSAVYLCASSLEGIRSGYTFGSGTRLTVV.

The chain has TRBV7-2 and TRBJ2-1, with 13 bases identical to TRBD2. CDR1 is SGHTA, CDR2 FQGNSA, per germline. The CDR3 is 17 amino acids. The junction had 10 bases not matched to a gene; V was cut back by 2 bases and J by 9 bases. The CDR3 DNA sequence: TGTGCCAGCAGCTTACTCAGGACTAGCGGGGGTTCAGGTGAGCAGTTCTTC. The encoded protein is CASSLLRTSGGSGEQFF.

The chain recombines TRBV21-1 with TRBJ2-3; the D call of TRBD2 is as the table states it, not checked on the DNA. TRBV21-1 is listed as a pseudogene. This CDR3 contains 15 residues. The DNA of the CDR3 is TGTGCCAGCAGCAAAGGAGGAACTAGGTCAGATACGCAGTATTTT. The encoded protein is CASSKGGTRSDTQYF.

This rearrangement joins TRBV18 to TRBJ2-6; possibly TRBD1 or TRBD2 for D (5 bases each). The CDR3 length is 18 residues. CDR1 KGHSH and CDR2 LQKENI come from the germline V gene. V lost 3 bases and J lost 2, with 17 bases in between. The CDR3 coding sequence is TGTGCCAGCTCACCTGCAGGAGAGGGGATCCCTGGGGCCAACGTCCTGACTTTC. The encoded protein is CASSPAGEGIPGANVLTF.

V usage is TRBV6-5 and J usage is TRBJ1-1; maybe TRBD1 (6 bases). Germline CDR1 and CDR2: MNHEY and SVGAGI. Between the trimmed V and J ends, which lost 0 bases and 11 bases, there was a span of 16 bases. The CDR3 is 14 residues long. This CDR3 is CASSYSTWGQGAFF. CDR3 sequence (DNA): TGTGCCAGCAGTTACTCGACATGGGGGCAGGGGGCTTTCTTT.

This CDR3 is CASSPVAGSNNEQFF. In DNA, the CDR3 is TGTGCCAGCAGTCCAGTGGCGGGCAGTAACAATGAGCAGTTCTTC. V usage is TRBV11-2 and J usage is TRBJ2-1, with TRBD2 as a possible D gene (5 bases). Germline V gene data show CDR1 as SGHAT and CDR2 as FQNNGV. The CDR3 sequence is 15 residues long. V lost 6 bases and J 5 bases, leaving 17 bases between the germline ends.

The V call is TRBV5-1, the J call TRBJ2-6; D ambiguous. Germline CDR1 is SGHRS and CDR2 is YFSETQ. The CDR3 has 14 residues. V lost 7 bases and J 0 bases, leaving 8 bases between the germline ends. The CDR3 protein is CASGEVSGANVLTF. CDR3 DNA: TGCGCCAGCGGCGAGGTCTCTGGGGCCAACGTCCTGACTTTC. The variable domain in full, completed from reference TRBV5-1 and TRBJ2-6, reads KAGVTQTPRYLIKTRGQQVTLSCSPISGHRSVSWYQQTPGQGLQFLFEYFSETQRNKGNFPGRFSGRQFSNSRSEMNVSTLELGDSALYLCASGEVSGANVLTFGAGSRLTVL.